This TCR beta chain was profiled in a study of T-cell memory formation after mild COVID-19. Germline CDR1 is ENHRY and CDR2 is SYGVKD. The V gene lost 2 bases and the J gene lost 7 bases, with 12 bases spanning the gap. The CDR3 loop spans 14 amino acids. MiXCR was run by TCRdb on the 5' RACE reads, yielding one entry per CDR3 protein. The sample lists 250,000 to 350,000 distinct CDR3 sequences, about a sixth occurring once. The receptor was isolated from a young man who had mild COVID-19 (a few samples of this study predate the infection). Cell type and time point are not known. Sequencing was performed on PBMCs or a T cell subset sorted from them (not recorded which). V and J are TRBV10-3 and TRBJ2-1; D is unclear. CDR3 region: CAISEKQVQNEQFF. The CDR3 DNA reads TGTGCCATCAGTGAGAAGCAGGTCCAGAATGAGCAGTTCTTC.